This TCR beta chain was recovered during a study of CD8+ T cells in alopecia areata. cDNA serving as the sequencing template came from extracted, reverse transcribed RNA. The assay was immunoSEQ multiplex PCR, and TCRdb's table has in-frame clones only and misses some. The sample lists more than 200,000 clones; around two thirds were seen once. The sample here was CD4+ T cells sorted from blood, taken at week 0. This TCR was sampled from a human donor with alopecia areata.

CDR3 sequence reads: CASRPISGETGELFF. CDR3 DNA: TGTGCCAGCAGGCCTATATCGGGGGAGACCGGGGAGCTGTTTTTT. The chain couples TRBV11-2 to TRBJ2-2, with D maybe TRBD2 (6 bases). There are 15 residues in the CDR3. Trimming left V 6 bases short and J 5 bases short, with 16 bases between. Germline CDR1 SGHAT, CDR2 FQNNGV. Filled out from reference TRBV11-2 and TRBJ2-2, the complete variable domain reads EAGVAQSPRYKIIEKRQSVAFWCNPISGHATLYWYQQILGQGPKLLIQFQNNGVVDDSQLPKDRFSAERLKGVDSTLKIQPAKLEDSAVYLCASRPISGETGELFFGEGSRLTVL.